Each of the 17 T cell receptor beta chains below was sequenced from the same sample in a study of blood T cells in healthy people across ages. Sample-barcoded 5' priming and a J-beta primer mix drove a second PCR of about 7 to 11 cycles. TCRdb reanalysed the 5' RACE reads using MiXCR and keeps one entry per CDR3 protein. The table shows hundreds of thousands of distinct CDR3 sequences, with 58% occurring only once. The source material was blood. Receptors originate from a man aged 25-40 years in good health.

The chain recombines TRBV7-2 with TRBJ1-1; D ambiguous. This CDR3 spans 12 amino acids. Trimming shortened V by 2 bases and J by 8 bases, and 9 bases separated the two germline ends. Germline CDR1 SGHTA, CDR2 FQGNSA. This chain's CDR3 is CASSLFESEAFF. DNA for the CDR3: TGTGCCAGCAGCTTATTTGAGTCCGAAGCTTTCTTT.

The chain employs TRBV7-9 and TRBJ1-1; D gene uncertain. The V end lost 2 bases, the J end lost 8 bases, and 9 bases lay between the germline ends. This CDR3 is built from 12 residues. Germline V gives CDR1 SEHNR, CDR2 FQNEAQ (reference sequence). The CDR3 sequence is CASSLSPGEAFF. DNA for the CDR3: TGTGCCAGCAGCTTATCCCCGGGAGAAGCTTTCTTT.

This rearrangement joins TRBV28 to TRBJ2-5; perhaps TRBD1 as D (6 bases). The J call may be in error: the DNA end matches TRBJ2-7 better. CDR1 MDHEN and CDR2 SYDVKM come from the germline V gene. This CDR3 is 15 amino acids long. The DNA of the CDR3 is TGTGCCAGCGGCGCAGGGGTACAGTTGGGCTACGAGCAGTACTTC. Encoded protein: CASGAGVQLGYEQYF.

This clonotype was picked up one time. This chain connects TRBV6-6 to TRBJ2-5; D call uncertain. CDR3 length: 14 amino acids. Trimming took 8 bases from V and 0 from J, leaving 13 bases between them. Germline CDR1 reads MNHNY; CDR2 reads SVGAGI (reference sequence). CDR3 DNA: TGTGCCAGCCGGCGCGTGCGACACCAAGAGACCCAGTACTTC. It specifies CASRRVRHQETQYF.

This chain links TRBV27 with TRBJ2-7; the D is unclear. V was trimmed by 5 bases and J by 3 bases, leaving 20 bases between them. Germline V gives CDR1 MNHEY, CDR2 SMNVEV (reference sequence). This CDR3 contains 16 residues. The chain's CDR3 is CASSNPLGWGIYEQYF. In nucleotides, the CDR3 is TGTGCCAGCAGTAACCCCCTAGGGTGGGGAATCTACGAGCAGTACTTC.

V usage is TRBV20-1 and J usage is TRBJ1-2; 10 bases agree with TRBD1. CDR3 length: 16 residues. Losses at the gene ends were 0 bases for V and 2 bases for J; bases not matched to a gene: 6. The germline V gene has CDR1 DFQATT and CDR2 SNEGSKA (reference sequence). Here the CDR3 DNA reads TGCAGTGCTAGAGATGAGGGACAGGGGCACAACTATGGCTACACCTTC. Protein: CSARDEGQGHNYGYTF.

The CDR3 here is CASSQYTSGSDKNIQYF. Here the CDR3 DNA reads TGTGCCAGCAGCCAATATACTAGCGGGAGTGACAAAAACATTCAGTACTTC. This chain joins TRBV3-1 and TRBJ2-4; 11 nucleotides align to TRBD2. CDR3 length: 17 amino acids. Germline CDR1 and CDR2: LGHDT and YNNKEL (reference sequence). V lost 2 bases, J lost 3 bases, and 6 bases stayed unmatched.

The chain combines TRBV28 with TRBJ2-3; D is unresolved. CDR1 and CDR2 from the germline V gene are MDHEN and SYDVKM. V was shortened by 3 bases and J by 3 bases, with 13 bases between the two germline ends. The CDR3 contains 15 residues. CDR3 residues: CASSFPPGRTDTQYF. The CDR3 DNA reads TGTGCCAGCAGTTTCCCTCCGGGTAGGACAGATACGCAGTATTTT.

The J gene is TRBJ1-6, the V gene TRBV20-1, with D perhaps matching TRBD1 (5 bases). V was cut by 6 bases and J by 9 bases, with 15 bases left in between. Per the germline V gene, CDR1 is DFQATT and CDR2 is SNEGSKA (reference sequence). The CDR3 length is 13 residues. The DNA of the CDR3 is TGCAGTGCCCGGGACCCCAAGGGTTCACCCCTCCACTTT. Protein product: CSARDPKGSPLHF.

The chain employs TRBV30 and TRBJ1-2, with D hard to call. The germline gives CDR1 GTSNPN, CDR2 SVGIG (reference sequence). The length of the CDR3 is 11 residues. Trimming pared 2 bases from V and 8 bases from J, leaving 9 bases between. CDR3 residues: CAWSSLGGYTF. The CDR3 region has the DNA TGTGCCTGGAGTTCCCTGGGGGGCTACACCTTC.

This clonotype was detected once. V gene TRBV29-1 combines with J gene TRBJ2-2, with 7 bases fitting TRBD1. Germline V gene lookup returns CDR1 SQVTM and CDR2 ANQGSEA. With 5 bases clipped from V and 7 bases from J, the junction kept 4 bases outside the gene matches. The CDR3 extends over 12 amino acids. The CDR3 is CSVPGGYGELFF. For the CDR3, the DNA is TGCAGCGTTCCAGGGGGATACGGGGAGCTGTTTTTT.

The J gene is TRBJ1-4, the V gene TRBV4-2; the D gene is possibly TRBD1 (5 bases). CDR3 length: 16 amino acids. Trimming took 1 base from V and 3 from J, leaving 12 bases between them. CDR1 LGHNA and CDR2 YNFKEQ come from the germline V gene. CDR3 nucleotides: TGTGCCAGCAGCCAAGTCTGGACGGGGGCTAATGAAAAACTGTTTTTT. Amino acids: CASSQVWTGANEKLFF.

This clonotype was observed a handful of times. This chain links TRBV15 with TRBJ2-4, with D unclear. This CDR3 comprises 15 residues. Trimming cost V 0 bases and J 4 bases, with 10 bases left between them. Germline values: CDR1 LNHNV, CDR2 YYDKDF (reference sequence). The CDR3 reads CATSREGSTKNIQYF. The CDR3 bases are TGTGCCACCAGCAGAGAGGGGTCGACGAAAAACATTCAGTACTTC.

The CDR3 coding sequence is TGTGCCAGCAGCCAGGTGGTCGGGACTAGCTACGAGCAGTACTTC. This translates into CASSQVVGTSYEQYF. This chain uses TRBV5-6 with TRBJ2-4, with TRBD2 matching over 8 bases. Matching the DNA end better, TRBJ2-7 makes the J call doubtful. The CDR3 sequence is 15 residues long. Germline V gene sequence: CDR1 SGHDT, CDR2 YYEEEE.

This clonotype has only a few counts. J is TRBJ2-7 and V is TRBV4-3; 8 positions match TRBD1. This CDR3 has 15 amino acids. V was pared by 1 base and J by 4 bases, with 6 bases of the junction left unmatched. Germline V gene data show CDR1 as LGHNA and CDR2 as YSLEER. CDR3 loop: CASSQGAGQGYEQYF. DNA of the CDR3: TGCGCCAGCAGCCAAGGGGCCGGACAGGGATACGAGCAGTACTTC.

This clonotype was seen once. The chain employs TRBV20-1 and TRBJ2-5; 8 positions agree with TRBD1. The CDR3 runs 17 residues. The J segment lost 5 bases and the V segment lost 0 bases, leaving 14 bases of the junction unmatched. Germline CDR1 reads DFQATT; CDR2 reads SNEGSKA (reference sequence). For the CDR3, the DNA is TGCAGTGCTAGAGATCGTTCAAGGGCAGGGGGCGTGGAGACCCAGTACTTC. Its protein is CSARDRSRAGGVETQYF.

The genes are TRBV6-5 and TRBJ2-7, with D possibly called TRBD1 or TRBD2 (5 bases each). Trimming pared 8 bases from V and 3 bases from J, leaving 17 bases between. CDR3 length: 14 residues. CDR1 is MNHEY, CDR2 SVGAGI, per germline. CDR3 sequence (DNA): TGTGCCAGCCTAAGCCGGGACCTCGGCTACGAGCAGTACTTC. Protein sequence: CASLSRDLGYEQYF.